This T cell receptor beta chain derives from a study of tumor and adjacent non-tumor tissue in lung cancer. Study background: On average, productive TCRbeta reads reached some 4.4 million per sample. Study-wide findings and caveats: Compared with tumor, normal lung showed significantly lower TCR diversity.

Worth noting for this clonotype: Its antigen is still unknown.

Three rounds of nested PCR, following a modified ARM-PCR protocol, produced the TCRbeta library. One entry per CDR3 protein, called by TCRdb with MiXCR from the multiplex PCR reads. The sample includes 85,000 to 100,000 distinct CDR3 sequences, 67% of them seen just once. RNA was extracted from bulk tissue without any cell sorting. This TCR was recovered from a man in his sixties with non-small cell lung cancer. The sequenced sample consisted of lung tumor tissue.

The CDR3 protein is CASSYSDGKNSPLHF. Written as DNA, the CDR3 is TGTGCCAGCAGTTATTCCGACGGTAAAAATTCACCCCTCCACTTT. This chain joins TRBV6-5 and TRBJ1-6; no definite D call. The V end was cut by 3 bases, the J end by 7 bases, with 13 bases between. Germline assignment: CDR1 MNHEY and CDR2 SVGAGI. The CDR3 runs to 15 residues.